A selection of T cell receptor beta chains follows, all from one sample in a study of T-cell memory formation after mild COVID-19. TCRdb called the 5' RACE reads again in MiXCR, with one record for every CDR3 protein. The sample consists of a few hundred thousand distinct CDR3 sequences, 14% of them appearing once. The material sequenced was PBMCs or a T cell subset sorted from them (not recorded which). Receptor source: a man aged 18 to 29 who had mild COVID-19 (a few samples of this study predate the infection). Cell type and time point are not known. Each CDR3 is given with its conserved first and last residue. The order of the fields is D gene, J gene, V gene, clone size, CDR3 DNA, CDR3 protein. D genes are given only for firm matches. The size entry is marked missing in some rows and otherwise reads once, few, many or a size class.

D: NA; J: TRBJ1-2; V: TRBV7-2; size: few; DNA: TGTGCCAGCAGCCCACGGACATTCGGTGGCTACACCTTC; CDR3: CASSPRTFGGYTF
D: TRBD1; J: TRBJ1-5; V: TRBV6-5; size: few; DNA: TGTGCCAGCAGTAGACAGGGTAGCAATCAGCCCCAGCATTTT; CDR3: CASSRQGSNQPQHF
D: TRBD1; J: TRBJ1-1; V: TRBV11-2; size: NA; DNA: TGTGCCAGCGCAGCGGACAGGGGGACCACTGAAGCTTTCTTT; CDR3: CASAADRGTTEAFF
D: NA; J: TRBJ2-5; V: TRBV7-3; size: once; DNA: TGTGCCAGCAGCCCGAAAGGGGGGAGCGCGCAGACCCAGTACTTC; CDR3: CASSPKGGSAQTQYF
D: NA; J: TRBJ1-5; V: TRBV28; size: few; DNA: TGTGCCAGCAGTCGTCATGCCGGGCGGGGGAATAGCAATCAGCCCCAGCATTTT; CDR3: CASSRHAGRGNSNQPQHF
D: NA; J: TRBJ1-6; V: TRBV5-6; size: NA; DNA: TGTGCCAGCAGCCCGATGGGACGGATCAATTCACCCCTCCACTTT; CDR3: CASSPMGRINSPLHF
D: TRBD2; J: TRBJ2-2; V: TRBV6-5; size: NA; DNA: TGTGCCAGCAGGCGCCCGCCTAGCGGGGGGGTCACCGGGGAGCTGTTTTTT; CDR3: CASRRPPSGGVTGELFF
D: NA; J: TRBJ2-1; V: TRBV29-1; size: few; DNA: TGCAGCGTAGCCGGGACCTACAATGAGCAGTTCTTC; CDR3: CSVAGTYNEQFF
D: TRBD2; J: TRBJ2-3; V: TRBV4-1; size: few; DNA: TGCGCCAGCAGCCATTCCCGGACTAGCGGGGGTTTCACAGATACGCAGTATTTT; CDR3: CASSHSRTSGGFTDTQYF
D: NA; J: TRBJ1-1; V: TRBV4-1; size: many; DNA: TGCGCCAGCAGCCAAGTCCAGGATGGGACTGAAGCTTTCTTT; CDR3: CASSQVQDGTEAFF
D: NA; J: TRBJ2-7; V: TRBV7-9; size: many; DNA: TGTGCCAGCAGCTTAGGGGCTAGCGTCACCTACGAGCAGTACTTC; CDR3: CASSLGASVTYEQYF
D: NA; J: TRBJ2-5; V: TRBV5-4; size: NA; DNA: TGTGCCAGCAGCTTGGAAGCCTTCCAGGGGGAGACCCAGTACTTC; CDR3: CASSLEAFQGETQYF
D: NA; J: TRBJ1-2; V: TRBV20-1; size: few; DNA: TGCAGTGCTGTCAGGGGAGGGATGGACTATGGCTACACCTTC; CDR3: CSAVRGGMDYGYTF
D: NA; J: TRBJ2-5; V: TRBV24-1; size: NA; DNA: TGTGCCACCAGTGATTTCGGGACACATGGCGGAAAAGAGACCCAGTACTTC; CDR3: CATSDFGTHGGKETQYF
D: NA; J: TRBJ2-3; V: TRBV12-3/TRBV12-4; size: few; DNA: TGTGCCAGCAGTTTCGCGGGGCCCACAGATACGCAGTATTTT; CDR3: CASSFAGPTDTQYF
D: NA; J: TRBJ1-2; V: TRBV5-1; size: few; DNA: TGCGCCAGCAGTTCAGGAACCACTAACTATGGCTACACCTTC; CDR3: CASSSGTTNYGYTF
D: NA; J: TRBJ2-5; V: TRBV5-1; size: NA; DNA: TGCGCCAGCAGCAGGGTTAGGACTGTTGGGGAGACCCAGTACTTC; CDR3: CASSRVRTVGETQYF
D: NA; J: TRBJ1-1; V: TRBV5-4; size: many; DNA: TGTGCCAGCAGGCGCATAGGGGGACAAAAGAACACTGAAGCTTTCTTT; CDR3: CASRRIGGQKNTEAFF
D: TRBD2; J: TRBJ2-3; V: TRBV20-1; size: few; DNA: TGCAGTGCAACCGGGACTACTGTAACAGATACGCAGTATTTT; CDR3: CSATGTTVTDTQYF
D: NA; J: TRBJ2-5; V: TRBV7-9; size: few; DNA: TGTGCCAGCAGTTCCTGGGCGGAGGGAGAGACCCAGTACTTC; CDR3: CASSSWAEGETQYF
D: TRBD2; J: TRBJ2-1; V: TRBV29-1; size: NA; DNA: TGCAGCGTTGAGGCGACTAGCGGCAATGAGCAGTTCTTC; CDR3: CSVEATSGNEQFF
D: NA; J: TRBJ2-3; V: TRBV29-1; size: many; DNA: TGCAGCGTCGGCGAGGATACGCAGTATTTT; CDR3: CSVGEDTQYF
D: NA; J: TRBJ2-3; V: TRBV5-1; size: few; DNA: TGCGCCAGCAGCTTGGCCCAAAGGTGGGTTAGCACAGATACGCAGTATTTT; CDR3: CASSLAQRWVSTDTQYF
D: NA; J: TRBJ1-1; V: TRBV4-1; size: NA; DNA: TGCGCCAGCAGCCAAGAGGTCCTGGGGGGAACCACTGAAGCTTTCTTT; CDR3: CASSQEVLGGTTEAFF
D: NA; J: TRBJ2-7; V: TRBV18; size: NA; DNA: TGTGCCAGCTCACCAGGGGTTGGGTACGAGCAGTACTTC; CDR3: CASSPGVGYEQYF